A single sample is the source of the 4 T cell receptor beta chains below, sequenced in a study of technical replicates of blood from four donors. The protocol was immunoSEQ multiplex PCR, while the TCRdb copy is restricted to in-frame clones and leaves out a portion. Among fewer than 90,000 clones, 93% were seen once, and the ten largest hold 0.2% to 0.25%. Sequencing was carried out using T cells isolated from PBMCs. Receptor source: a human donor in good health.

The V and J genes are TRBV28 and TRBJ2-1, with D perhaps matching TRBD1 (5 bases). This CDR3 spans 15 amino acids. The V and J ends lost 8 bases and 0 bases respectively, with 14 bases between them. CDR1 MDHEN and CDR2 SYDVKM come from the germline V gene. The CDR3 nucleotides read TGTGCCAGCGCCAACATAGACAGCTCCTACAATGAGCAGTTCTTC. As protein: CASANIDSSYNEQFF.

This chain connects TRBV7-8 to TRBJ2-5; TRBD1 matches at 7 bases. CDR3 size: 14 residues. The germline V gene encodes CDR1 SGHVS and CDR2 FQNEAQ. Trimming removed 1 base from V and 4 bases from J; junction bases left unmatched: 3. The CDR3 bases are TGTGCCAGCAGCTTAGTAGCAGGGGGAGAGACCCAGTACTTC. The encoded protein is CASSLVAGGETQYF.

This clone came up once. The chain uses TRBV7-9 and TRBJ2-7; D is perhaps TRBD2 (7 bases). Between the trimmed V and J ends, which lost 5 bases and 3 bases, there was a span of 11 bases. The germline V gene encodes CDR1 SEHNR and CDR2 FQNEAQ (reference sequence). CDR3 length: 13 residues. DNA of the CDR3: TGTGCCAGCAGCCTGGGGGGGCTCTACGAGCAGTACTTC. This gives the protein CASSLGGLYEQYF.

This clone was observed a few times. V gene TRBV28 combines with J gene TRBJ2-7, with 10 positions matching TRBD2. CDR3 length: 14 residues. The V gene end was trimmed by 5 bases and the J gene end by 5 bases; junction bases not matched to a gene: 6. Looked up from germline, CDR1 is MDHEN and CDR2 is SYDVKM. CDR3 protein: CASSTGTSVHEQYF. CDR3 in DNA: TGTGCCAGCAGTACCGGGACTAGCGTTCACGAGCAGTACTTC.